The rows below give T cell receptor beta chains drawn from one sample of a study of T cell responses to AZD1222 COVID-19 vaccine. Here immunoSEQ multiplex PCR was the method, and the copy in TCRdb shows in-frame clones only, minus some. The table shows tens of thousands of clones, with around 84% occurring only once. Sequenced material: peripheral blood, taken on day 0 of AZD1222 vaccination. These receptors all come from an adult in good health. Each CDR3 is given with its conserved first and last residue. Each record gives: CDR3 DNA, CDR3 protein, J gene, clone size, D gene, V gene, CDR3 length. A D gene is named only where the DNA matches it firmly. Where a row states a size, it is once, few, many or the class of an expanded clone; other rows omit it.

CDR3 DNA: TGTGCCAGTAGGACGGGCCTGGTCTATGGCTACACCTTC
CDR3 protein: CASRTGLVYGYTF
J gene: TRBJ1-2
clone size: .
D gene: .
V gene: TRBV19
CDR3 length: 13

CDR3 DNA: TGTGCCAGCAGCTTGAGTGGACAGGGAAGCGAGACCCAGTACTTC
CDR3 protein: CASSLSGQGSETQYF
J gene: TRBJ2-5
clone size: once
D gene: TRBD1
V gene: TRBV5-4
CDR3 length: 15

CDR3 DNA: TGTGCCAGCAGTACAGGGATTCCCTATGGCTACACCTTC
CDR3 protein: CASSTGIPYGYTF
J gene: TRBJ1-2
clone size: few
D gene: .
V gene: TRBV12-3/TRBV12-4
CDR3 length: 13

CDR3 DNA: TGTGCCAGCAGTCCGCTCTCGTGGGAAGGGGTGAACACTGAAGCTTTCTTT
CDR3 protein: CASSPLSWEGVNTEAFF
J gene: TRBJ1-1
clone size: .
D gene: .
V gene: TRBV28
CDR3 length: 17

CDR3 DNA: TGTGCCACCAGCACACGGACAGGGGAGACCCAGTACTTC
CDR3 protein: CATSTRTGETQYF
J gene: TRBJ2-5
clone size: .
D gene: TRBD1
V gene: TRBV15
CDR3 length: 13

CDR3 DNA: TGTGCCAGCAGTTTCGTGAACACTGAAGCTTTCTTT
CDR3 protein: CASSFVNTEAFF
J gene: TRBJ1-1
clone size: .
D gene: .
V gene: TRBV12-3/TRBV12-4
CDR3 length: 12

CDR3 DNA: TGTGCCAGCAGAGACCGCCTGGGACAGATGGGCTCCGGGGAGCTGTTTTTT
CDR3 protein: CASRDRLGQMGSGELFF
J gene: TRBJ2-2
clone size: .
D gene: TRBD1
V gene: TRBV2
CDR3 length: 17

CDR3 DNA: TGTGCCAGCAGTTCCCCGGGGGTCGGGGAGCTGTTTTTT
CDR3 protein: CASSSPGVGELFF
J gene: TRBJ2-2
clone size: .
D gene: .
V gene: TRBV6-5
CDR3 length: 13

CDR3 DNA: TGCGCCAGCAGCCCTACTGGGCCTCATGAAAAACTGTTTTTT
CDR3 protein: CASSPTGPHEKLFF
J gene: TRBJ1-4
clone size: few
D gene: .
V gene: TRBV4-3
CDR3 length: 14

CDR3 DNA: TGTGCCAGCAGTCCGGGGATTGGCAATCAGCCCCAGCATTTT
CDR3 protein: CASSPGIGNQPQHF
J gene: TRBJ1-5
clone size: few
D gene: .
V gene: TRBV11-2
CDR3 length: 14

CDR3 DNA: TGCAGTGCTAGTGGCGAAACAGGGGCCTCGGTCAACACCGGGGAGCTGTTTTTT
CDR3 protein: CSASGETGASVNTGELFF
J gene: TRBJ2-2
clone size: .
D gene: TRBD1
V gene: TRBV20-1
CDR3 length: 18

CDR3 DNA: TGTGCCAGCAGCTTGTGGGAGGGGGAGTATGGCTACACCTTC
CDR3 protein: CASSLWEGEYGYTF
J gene: TRBJ1-2
clone size: once
D gene: .
V gene: TRBV5-8
CDR3 length: 14

CDR3 DNA: TGTGCCAGCAGCGTAGGAGTAGGGAAGGGGTATGGCTACACCTTC
CDR3 protein: CASSVGVGKGYGYTF
J gene: TRBJ1-2
clone size: .
D gene: .
V gene: TRBV9
CDR3 length: 15

CDR3 DNA: TGTGCCAGCAGCTTAAGGGTCCCTGCTAGCACAGATACGCAGTATTTT
CDR3 protein: CASSLRVPASTDTQYF
J gene: TRBJ2-3
clone size: .
D gene: .
V gene: TRBV11-2
CDR3 length: 16

CDR3 DNA: TGTGCCAGCAGCTTAGGCCGGGGGGGCGCGCAGAATTCACCCCTCCACTTT
CDR3 protein: CASSLGRGGAQNSPLHF
J gene: TRBJ1-6
clone size: .
D gene: .
V gene: TRBV7-2
CDR3 length: 17

CDR3 DNA: TGTGCCAGCCTAAGATGGGATACGCAGTATTTT
CDR3 protein: CASLRWDTQYF
J gene: TRBJ2-3
clone size: .
D gene: .
V gene: TRBV28
CDR3 length: 11